This T cell receptor (beta chain) is from a study of early T cells in non-severe SARS-CoV-2 infection. V lost 0 bases to trimming and J lost 2 bases, with 7 bases between them. CDR1 and CDR2 from the germline V gene are LGHNA and YSLEER. This CDR3 comprises 14 residues. Unique molecular identifiers were attached to individual cDNA molecules. TCRdb passed the 5' RACE reads through MiXCR, listing each CDR3 protein once. The sample carries approximately 58,000 distinct CDR3 sequences, 9.5% to 15% recorded once. The sample was whole blood, taken at baseline. The TCR sequence derives from an adult who was a healthcare worker with PCR-confirmed SARS-CoV-2 infection or an uninfected control (not recorded which). The chain has TRBV4-3 and TRBJ1-1; D ambiguous. The CDR3, as DNA: TGCGCCAGCAGCCAAGATCAGGATAACACTGAAGCTTTCTTT. Residues: CASSQDQDNTEAFF.